Listed below are T cell receptor beta chains from one sample, sequenced in a study of control samples from healthy donors and cancer patients. TCRdb's table, derived via immunoSEQ multiplex PCR, lists solely in-frame clones and lacks some. Among 95,000 to 130,000 clones listed, 88% were seen once. The source material was blood. The receptor source for this set is a woman aged 70-85 years in good health. Both conserved end residues are part of each CDR3. D genes are given only for firm matches. Size tells how often a clone was seen (once, few, many) or the class of an expanded clone, and some rows leave it out.

abundance: NA
d_gene: NA
v_gene: TRBV7-9
j_gene: TRBJ2-7
CDR3nt: TGTGCCAGCAGCCGGACCGACAGGCTCTCCTACGAGCAGTACTTC
CDR3aa: CASSRTDRLSYEQYF

abundance: NA
d_gene: NA
v_gene: TRBV10-3
j_gene: TRBJ2-2
CDR3nt: TGTGCCATCAGTGGTCTTGACACCGGGGAGCTGTTTTTT
CDR3aa: CAISGLDTGELFF

abundance: once
d_gene: TRBD1
v_gene: TRBV5-1
j_gene: TRBJ1-6
CDR3nt: TGCGCCAGCACCGAACAACCGGGACAGGGTAATTCACCCCTCCACTTT
CDR3aa: CASTEQPGQGNSPLHF

abundance: NA
d_gene: TRBD1
v_gene: TRBV7-8
j_gene: TRBJ2-6
CDR3nt: TGTGCCAGCAGCTTAGCAACAGGGGGTCCCTGGGACTCTGGGGCCAACGTCCTGACTTTC
CDR3aa: CASSLATGGPWDSGANVLTF

abundance: NA
d_gene: NA
v_gene: TRBV14
j_gene: TRBJ2-2
CDR3nt: TGTGCCAGCAGCCAAGTTAAGGGTATGGGCACCGGGGAGCTGTTTTTT
CDR3aa: CASSQVKGMGTGELFF

abundance: NA
d_gene: TRBD1
v_gene: TRBV7-2
j_gene: TRBJ1-1
CDR3nt: TGTGCCAGCAGCTCCCACATTTATCGGACAGGCAGGGGTACTGAAGCTTTCTTT
CDR3aa: CASSSHIYRTGRGTEAFF

abundance: NA
d_gene: TRBD1
v_gene: TRBV5-1
j_gene: TRBJ2-7
CDR3nt: TGCGCCAGCAGCCCGGGACAGGGGGCAGGCGAGCAGTACTTC
CDR3aa: CASSPGQGAGEQYF

abundance: NA
d_gene: NA
v_gene: TRBV5-4
j_gene: TRBJ2-7
CDR3nt: TGTGCCAGCAGCTTGGGGCAGACAAACTACGAGCAGTACTTC
CDR3aa: CASSLGQTNYEQYF

abundance: NA
d_gene: NA
v_gene: TRBV29-1
j_gene: TRBJ2-3
CDR3nt: TGCAGCTCCCTCTCCCCGGGGGTCGATACGCAGTATTTT
CDR3aa: CSSLSPGVDTQYF

abundance: NA
d_gene: TRBD1
v_gene: TRBV7-9
j_gene: TRBJ1-2
CDR3nt: TGTGCCAGCACCCCGTGGGACAGGGGAAACTATGGCTACACCTTC
CDR3aa: CASTPWDRGNYGYTF

abundance: NA
d_gene: NA
v_gene: TRBV20-1
j_gene: TRBJ1-5
CDR3nt: TGCAGTGCTAGTCCCGCAGGGTTCAATCAGCCCCAGCATTTT
CDR3aa: CSASPAGFNQPQHF

abundance: NA
d_gene: TRBD2
v_gene: TRBV18
j_gene: TRBJ2-5
CDR3nt: TGTGCCAGCTCACCACAACTAGCGGGAGAGACCCAGTACTTC
CDR3aa: CASSPQLAGETQYF

abundance: NA
d_gene: TRBD1
v_gene: TRBV4-2
j_gene: TRBJ2-2
CDR3nt: TGTGCCAGCAGCGCGGACAGGGTGTCACGGGAGCTGTTTTTT
CDR3aa: CASSADRVSRELFF

abundance: NA
d_gene: NA
v_gene: TRBV6-2/TRBV6-3
j_gene: TRBJ1-4
CDR3nt: TGTGCCAGCAGTACGGTAGGGGAAAAACTGTTTTTT
CDR3aa: CASSTVGEKLFF

abundance: NA
d_gene: TRBD1
v_gene: TRBV6-4
j_gene: TRBJ2-7
CDR3nt: TGTGCCAGCAGTGTTAGGACAGGGGAAAGGGAGCAGTACTTC
CDR3aa: CASSVRTGEREQYF